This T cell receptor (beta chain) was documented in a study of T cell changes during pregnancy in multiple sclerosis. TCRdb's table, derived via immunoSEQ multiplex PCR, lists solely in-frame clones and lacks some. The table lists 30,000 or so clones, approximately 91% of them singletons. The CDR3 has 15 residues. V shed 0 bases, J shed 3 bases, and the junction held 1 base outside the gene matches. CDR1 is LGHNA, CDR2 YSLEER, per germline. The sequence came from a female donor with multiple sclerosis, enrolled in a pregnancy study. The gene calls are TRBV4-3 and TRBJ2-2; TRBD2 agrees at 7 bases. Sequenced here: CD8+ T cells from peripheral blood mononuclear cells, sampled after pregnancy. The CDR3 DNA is TGCGCCAGCAGCCAAGAGCGGGAGTACACCGGGGAGCTGTTTTTT. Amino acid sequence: CASSQEREYTGELFF.